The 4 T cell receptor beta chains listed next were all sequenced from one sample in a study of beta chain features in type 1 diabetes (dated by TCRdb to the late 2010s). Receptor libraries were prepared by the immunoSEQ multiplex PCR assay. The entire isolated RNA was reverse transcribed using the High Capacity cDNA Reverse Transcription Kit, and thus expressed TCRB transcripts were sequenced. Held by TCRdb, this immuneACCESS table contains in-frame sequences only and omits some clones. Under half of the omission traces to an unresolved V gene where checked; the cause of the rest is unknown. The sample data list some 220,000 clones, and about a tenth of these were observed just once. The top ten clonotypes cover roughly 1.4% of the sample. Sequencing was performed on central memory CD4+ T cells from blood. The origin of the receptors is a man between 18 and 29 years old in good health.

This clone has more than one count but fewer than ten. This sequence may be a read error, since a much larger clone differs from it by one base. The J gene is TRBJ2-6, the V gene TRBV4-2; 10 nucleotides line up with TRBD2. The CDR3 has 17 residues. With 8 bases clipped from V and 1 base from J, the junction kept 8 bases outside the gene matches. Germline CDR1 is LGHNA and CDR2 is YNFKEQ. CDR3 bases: TGTGCCAGCGGAAGAGCGGGAGGGCCGTCTGGGGCCAACGTCCTGACTTTC. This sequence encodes CASGRAGGPSGANVLTF.

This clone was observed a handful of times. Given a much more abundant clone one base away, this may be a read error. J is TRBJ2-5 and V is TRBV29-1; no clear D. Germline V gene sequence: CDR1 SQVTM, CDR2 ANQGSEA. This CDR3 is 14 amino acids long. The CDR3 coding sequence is TGCAGCGGTGAAGAAGGAAACTTCCGGGAGACCCAGTACTTC. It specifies CSGEEGNFRETQYF.

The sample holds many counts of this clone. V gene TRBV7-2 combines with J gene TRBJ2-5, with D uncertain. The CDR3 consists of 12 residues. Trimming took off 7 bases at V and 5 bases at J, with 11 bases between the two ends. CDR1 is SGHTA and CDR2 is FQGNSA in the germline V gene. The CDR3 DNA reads TGTGCCAGCACCACTTATGCGGAGACCCAGTACTTC. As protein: CASTTYAETQYF. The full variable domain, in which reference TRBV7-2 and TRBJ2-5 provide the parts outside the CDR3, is GAGVSQSPSNKVTEKGKDVELRCDPISGHTALYWYRQSLGQGLEFLIYFQGNSAPDKSGLPSDRFSAERTGGSVSTLTIQRTQQEDSAVYLCASTTYAETQYFGPGTRLLVL.

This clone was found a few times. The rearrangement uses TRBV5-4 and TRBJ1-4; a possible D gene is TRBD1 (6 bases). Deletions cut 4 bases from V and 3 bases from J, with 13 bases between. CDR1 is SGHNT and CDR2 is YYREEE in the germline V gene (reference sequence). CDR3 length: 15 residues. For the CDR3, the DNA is TGTGCCAGCAGCCAACAGGGTTCGGCTAATGAAAAACTGTTTTTT. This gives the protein CASSQQGSANEKLFF.